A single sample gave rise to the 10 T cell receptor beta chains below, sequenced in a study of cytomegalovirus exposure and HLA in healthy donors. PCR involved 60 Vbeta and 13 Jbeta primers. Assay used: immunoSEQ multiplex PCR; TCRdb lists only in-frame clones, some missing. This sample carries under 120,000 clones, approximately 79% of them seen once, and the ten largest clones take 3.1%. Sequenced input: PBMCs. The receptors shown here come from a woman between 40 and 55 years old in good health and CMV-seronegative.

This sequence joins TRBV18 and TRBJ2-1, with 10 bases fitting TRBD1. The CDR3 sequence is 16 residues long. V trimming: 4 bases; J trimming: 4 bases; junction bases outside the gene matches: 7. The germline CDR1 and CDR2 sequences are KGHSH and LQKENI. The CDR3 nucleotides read TGTGCCAGCTCACAGACAGGGGGCGGCGGGTACAATGAGCAGTTCTTC. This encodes CASSQTGGGGYNEQFF. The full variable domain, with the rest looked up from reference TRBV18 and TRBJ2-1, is NAGVMQNPRHLVRRRGQEARLRCSPMKGHSHVYWYRQLPEEGLKFMVYLQKENIIDESGMPKERFSAEFPKEGPSILRIQQVVRGDSAAYFCASSQTGGGGYNEQFFGPGTRLTVL.

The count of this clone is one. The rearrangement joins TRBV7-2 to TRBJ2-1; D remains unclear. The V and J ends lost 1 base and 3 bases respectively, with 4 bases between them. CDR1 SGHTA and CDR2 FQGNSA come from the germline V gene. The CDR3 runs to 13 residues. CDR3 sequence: CASSLGSYNEQFF. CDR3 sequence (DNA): TGTGCCAGCAGCTTAGGGAGCTACAATGAGCAGTTCTTC.

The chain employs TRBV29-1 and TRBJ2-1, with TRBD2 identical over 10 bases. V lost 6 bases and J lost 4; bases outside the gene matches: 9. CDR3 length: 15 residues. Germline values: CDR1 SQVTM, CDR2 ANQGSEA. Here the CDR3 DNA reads TGCAGCGTGAGGAGACTAGCGGGCACTTACAATGAGCAGTTCTTC. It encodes CSVRRLAGTYNEQFF.

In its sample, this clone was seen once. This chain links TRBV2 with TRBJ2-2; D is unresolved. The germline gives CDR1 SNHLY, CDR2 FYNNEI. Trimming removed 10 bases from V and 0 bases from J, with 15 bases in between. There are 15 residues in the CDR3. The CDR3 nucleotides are TGTGCCAATGGTGGAGACCCCTCGAACACCGGGGAGCTGTTTTTT. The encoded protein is CANGGDPSNTGELFF.

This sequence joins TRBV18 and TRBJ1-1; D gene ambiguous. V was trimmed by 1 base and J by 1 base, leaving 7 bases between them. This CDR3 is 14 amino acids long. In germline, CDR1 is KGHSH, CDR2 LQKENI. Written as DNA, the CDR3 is TGTGCCAGCTCACCACGAGCACGGAACACTGAAGCTTTCTTT. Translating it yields CASSPRARNTEAFF.

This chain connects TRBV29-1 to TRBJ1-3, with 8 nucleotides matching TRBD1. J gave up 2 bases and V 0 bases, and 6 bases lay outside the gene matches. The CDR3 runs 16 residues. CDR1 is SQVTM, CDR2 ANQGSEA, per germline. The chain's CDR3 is CSVEDPRTGTGNTIYF. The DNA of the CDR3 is TGCAGCGTTGAAGACCCCCGGACAGGGACTGGAAACACCATATATTTT.

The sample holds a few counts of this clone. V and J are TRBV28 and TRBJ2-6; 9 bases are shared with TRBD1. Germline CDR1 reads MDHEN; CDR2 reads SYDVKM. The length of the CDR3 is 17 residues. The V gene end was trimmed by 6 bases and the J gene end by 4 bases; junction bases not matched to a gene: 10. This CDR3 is CASRQIGTGPGANVLTF. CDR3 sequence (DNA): TGTGCCAGCAGGCAAATCGGGACAGGGCCAGGGGCCAACGTCCTGACTTTC.

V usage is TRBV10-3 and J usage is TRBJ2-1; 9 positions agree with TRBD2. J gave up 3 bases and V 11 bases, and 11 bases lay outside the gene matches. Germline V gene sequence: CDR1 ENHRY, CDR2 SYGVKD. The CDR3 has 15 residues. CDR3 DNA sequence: TGTGCCGTCGGCCGACTAGCGGAGAGCTACAATGAGCAGTTCTTC. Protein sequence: CAVGRLAESYNEQFF.

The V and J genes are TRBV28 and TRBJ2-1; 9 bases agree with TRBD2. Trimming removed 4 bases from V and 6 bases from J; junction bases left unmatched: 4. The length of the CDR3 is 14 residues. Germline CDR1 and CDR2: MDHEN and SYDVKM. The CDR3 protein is CASSSGGRGNEQFF. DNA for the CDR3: TGTGCCAGCAGTTCCGGCGGGAGGGGCAATGAGCAGTTCTTC.

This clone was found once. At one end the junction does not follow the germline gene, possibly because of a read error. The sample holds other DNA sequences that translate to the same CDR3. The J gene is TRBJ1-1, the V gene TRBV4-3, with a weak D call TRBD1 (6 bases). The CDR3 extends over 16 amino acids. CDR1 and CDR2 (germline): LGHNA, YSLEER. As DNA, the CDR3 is TGCGCCAGTAGCCAAGATCCACAGGGACGAAACACTGAAGCTTTCTTC. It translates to CASSQDPQGRNTEAFF.